This T cell receptor (beta chain) was obtained from a study of blood T cell repertoires in COVID-19. On the study more broadly: Both acute and convalescent COVID-19 samples were obtained from the United States, Italy and Spain.

Authors' processing steps: The assay estimated nucleated cells by amplifying reference gene primers. Assay used: immunoSEQ multiplex PCR; TCRdb lists only in-frame clones, some missing. Clonal size and the V and J genes are those of that table, whereas D and trimming came from the DNA. The data contain about 170,000 clones, roughly four fifths of them seen just once; the ten biggest clones take up about 11%. V lost 1 base and J lost 7, with 8 bases in between. CDR1 and CDR2 from the germline V gene are GTSNPN and SVGIG (reference sequence). This CDR3 comprises 11 residues. The receptor comes from a man aged 70-80 years with active or convalescent COVID-19. The sample taken for sequencing was peripheral blood. V and J are TRBV30 and TRBJ2-7; no clear D. CDR3 amino acids: CAWSAVSEQYF. The CDR3, as DNA: TGTGCCTGGAGTGCGGTCTCAGAGCAGTACTTC.